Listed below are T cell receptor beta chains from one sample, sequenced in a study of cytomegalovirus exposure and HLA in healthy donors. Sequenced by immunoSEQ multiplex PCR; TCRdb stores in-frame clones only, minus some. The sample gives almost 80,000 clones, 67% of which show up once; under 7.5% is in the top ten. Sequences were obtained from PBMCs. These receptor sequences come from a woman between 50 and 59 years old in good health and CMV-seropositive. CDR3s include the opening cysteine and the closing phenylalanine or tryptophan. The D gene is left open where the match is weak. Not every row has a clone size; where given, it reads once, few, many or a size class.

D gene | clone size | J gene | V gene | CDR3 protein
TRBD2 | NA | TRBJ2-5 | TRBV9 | CASSHGGRAGETQYF
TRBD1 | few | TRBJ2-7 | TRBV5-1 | CASSLGGQGKQYF
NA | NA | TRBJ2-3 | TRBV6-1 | CASEALDTDTQYF
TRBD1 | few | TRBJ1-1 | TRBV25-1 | CASSSPTGADNTEAFF
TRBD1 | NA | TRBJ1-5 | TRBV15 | CATSRGGTGERNQPQHF
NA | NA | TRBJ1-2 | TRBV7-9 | CASSSQNGIYYGYTF
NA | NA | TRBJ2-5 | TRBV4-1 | CASSQDPTQETQYF
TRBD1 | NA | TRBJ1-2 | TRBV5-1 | CASSLGTGPYGYTF
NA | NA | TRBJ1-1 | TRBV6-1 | CASSSTRGTEAFF
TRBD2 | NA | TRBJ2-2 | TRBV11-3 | CASSITGVAGVTGELFF
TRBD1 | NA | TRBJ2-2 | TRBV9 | CASSEGTGGFTGELFF
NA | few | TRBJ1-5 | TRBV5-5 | CASSLNREHSNQPQHF
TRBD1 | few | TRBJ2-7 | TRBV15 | CATSRDRTGDGYEQYF
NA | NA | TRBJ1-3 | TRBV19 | CASSMYSDSGNTIYF
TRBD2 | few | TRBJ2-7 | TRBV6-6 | CASSYRTSGMVGGQYF
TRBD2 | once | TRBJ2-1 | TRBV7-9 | CASSPLAGGPSYNEQFF
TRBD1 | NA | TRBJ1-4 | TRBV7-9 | CASSADDRVDEKLFF
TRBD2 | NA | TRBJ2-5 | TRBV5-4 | CASSLFRASGLETQYF
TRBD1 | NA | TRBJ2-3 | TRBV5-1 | CASSSITGADTQYF
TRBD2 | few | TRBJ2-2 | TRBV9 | CASSATGGRTGELFF
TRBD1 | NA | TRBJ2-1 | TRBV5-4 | CASSPPPGQGRNEQFF
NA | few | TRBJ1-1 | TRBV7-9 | CASSYKNTEAFF